Described below is a single T cell receptor (beta chain) sequence and its context. The data were taken from a study of blood T cell repertoires in COVID-19. Overall study: The origin of the acute and convalescent COVID-19 samples was the United States, Italy and Spain. PBMCs, B-cell-depleted T cells, or T cells provided the cDNA or gDNA that made up the material.

CDR3 length equals 17 residues. Germline V gene lookup returns CDR1 GTSNPN and CDR2 SVGIG (reference sequence). Trimming left V 0 bases short and J 0 bases short, with 16 bases between. As originally analysed: For nucleated cells, counts were estimated from reference gene primer amplification. Assay used: immunoSEQ multiplex PCR; TCRdb lists only in-frame clones, some missing. V and J calls and clone size are as listed in that table; D and trimming were resolved from the DNA. In the table there are around 100,000 clones, 87% of which are singletons. This clonotype originated in a man in his forties or fifties with acute or convalescent COVID-19. V is TRBV30 and J is TRBJ2-3; D gene uncertain. The source material was peripheral blood. The CDR3 loop reads CAWSVIWSAASTDTQYF. The CDR3 DNA follows: TGTGCCTGGAGTGTAATTTGGAGCGCGGCTAGCACAGATACGCAGTATTTT.